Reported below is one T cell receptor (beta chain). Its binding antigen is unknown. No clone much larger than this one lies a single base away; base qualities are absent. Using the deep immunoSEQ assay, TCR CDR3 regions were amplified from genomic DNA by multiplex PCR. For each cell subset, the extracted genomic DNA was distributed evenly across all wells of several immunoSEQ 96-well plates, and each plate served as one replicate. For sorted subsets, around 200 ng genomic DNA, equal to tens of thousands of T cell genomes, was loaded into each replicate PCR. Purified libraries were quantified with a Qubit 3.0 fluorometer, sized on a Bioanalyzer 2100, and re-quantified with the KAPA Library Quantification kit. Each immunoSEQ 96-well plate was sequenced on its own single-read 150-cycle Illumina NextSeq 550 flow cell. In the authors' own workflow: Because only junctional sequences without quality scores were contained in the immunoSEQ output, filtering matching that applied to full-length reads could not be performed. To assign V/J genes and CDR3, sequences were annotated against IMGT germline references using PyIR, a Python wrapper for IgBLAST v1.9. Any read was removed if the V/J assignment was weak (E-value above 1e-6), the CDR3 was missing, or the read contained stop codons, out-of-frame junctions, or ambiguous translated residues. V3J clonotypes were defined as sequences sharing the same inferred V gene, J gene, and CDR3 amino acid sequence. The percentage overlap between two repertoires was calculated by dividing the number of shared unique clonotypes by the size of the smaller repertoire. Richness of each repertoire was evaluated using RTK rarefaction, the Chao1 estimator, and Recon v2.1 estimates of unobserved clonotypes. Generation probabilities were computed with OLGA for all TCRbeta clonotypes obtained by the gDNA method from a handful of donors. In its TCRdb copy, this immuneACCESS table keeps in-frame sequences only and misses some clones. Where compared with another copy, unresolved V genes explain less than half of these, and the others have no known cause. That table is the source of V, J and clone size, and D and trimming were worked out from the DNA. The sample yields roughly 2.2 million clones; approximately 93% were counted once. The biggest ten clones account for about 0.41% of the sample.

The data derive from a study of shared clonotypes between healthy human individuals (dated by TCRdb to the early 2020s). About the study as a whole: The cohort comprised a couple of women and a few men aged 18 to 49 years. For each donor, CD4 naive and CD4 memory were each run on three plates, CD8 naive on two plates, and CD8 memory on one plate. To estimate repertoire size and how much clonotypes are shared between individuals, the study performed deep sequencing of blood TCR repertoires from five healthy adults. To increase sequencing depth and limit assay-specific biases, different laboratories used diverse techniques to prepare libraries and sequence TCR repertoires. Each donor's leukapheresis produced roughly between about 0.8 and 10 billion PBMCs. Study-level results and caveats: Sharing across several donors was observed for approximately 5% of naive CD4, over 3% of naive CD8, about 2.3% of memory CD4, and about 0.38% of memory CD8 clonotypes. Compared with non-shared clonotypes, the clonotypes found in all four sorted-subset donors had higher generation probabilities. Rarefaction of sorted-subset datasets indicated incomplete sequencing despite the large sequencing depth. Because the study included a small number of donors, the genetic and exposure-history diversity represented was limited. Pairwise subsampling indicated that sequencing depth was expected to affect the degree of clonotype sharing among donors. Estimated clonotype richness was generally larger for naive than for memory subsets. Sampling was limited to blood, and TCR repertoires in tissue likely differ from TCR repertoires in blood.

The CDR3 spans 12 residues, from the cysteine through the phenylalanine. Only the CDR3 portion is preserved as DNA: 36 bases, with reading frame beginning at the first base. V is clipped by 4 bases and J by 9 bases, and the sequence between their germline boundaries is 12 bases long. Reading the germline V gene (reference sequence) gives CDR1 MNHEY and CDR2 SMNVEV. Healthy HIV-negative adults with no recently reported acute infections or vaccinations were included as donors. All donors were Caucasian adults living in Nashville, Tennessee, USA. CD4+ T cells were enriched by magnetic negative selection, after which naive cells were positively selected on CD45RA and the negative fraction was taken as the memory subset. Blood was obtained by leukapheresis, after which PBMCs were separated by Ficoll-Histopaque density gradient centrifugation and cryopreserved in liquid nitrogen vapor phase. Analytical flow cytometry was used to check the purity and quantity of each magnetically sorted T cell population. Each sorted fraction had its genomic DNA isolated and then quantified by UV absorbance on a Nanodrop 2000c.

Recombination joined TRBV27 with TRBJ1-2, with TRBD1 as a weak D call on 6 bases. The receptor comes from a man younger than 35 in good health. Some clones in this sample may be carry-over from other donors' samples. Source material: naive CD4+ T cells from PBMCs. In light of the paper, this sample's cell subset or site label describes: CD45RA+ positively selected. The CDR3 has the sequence CASSSGAGSYTF. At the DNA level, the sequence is TGTGCCAGCAGTTCGGGGGCGGGTAGCTACACCTTC.